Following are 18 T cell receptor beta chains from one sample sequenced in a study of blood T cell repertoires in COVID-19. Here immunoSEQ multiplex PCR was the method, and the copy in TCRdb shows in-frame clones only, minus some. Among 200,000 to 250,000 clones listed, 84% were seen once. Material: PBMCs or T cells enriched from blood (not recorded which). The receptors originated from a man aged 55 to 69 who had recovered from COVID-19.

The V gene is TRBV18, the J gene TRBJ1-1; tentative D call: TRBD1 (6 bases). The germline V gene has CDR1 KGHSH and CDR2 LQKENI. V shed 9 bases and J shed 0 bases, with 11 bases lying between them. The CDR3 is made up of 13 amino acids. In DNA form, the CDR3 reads TGTGCCAGTACAGGGAGCCTGAACACTGAAGCTTTCTTT. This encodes CASTGSLNTEAFF.

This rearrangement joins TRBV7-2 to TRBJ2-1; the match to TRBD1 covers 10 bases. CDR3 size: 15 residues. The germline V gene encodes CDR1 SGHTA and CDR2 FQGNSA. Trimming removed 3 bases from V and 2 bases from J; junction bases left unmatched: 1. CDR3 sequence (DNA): TGTGCCAGCAGCTTTGACAGGGGGCCCTACAATGAGCAGTTCTTC. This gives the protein CASSFDRGPYNEQFF.

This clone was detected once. The CDR3 DNA follows: TGTGCCAGCAGTGAAGTAGGGGAGGGAGCTTTCTTT. Its protein product is CASSEVGEGAFF. The genes are TRBV25-1 and TRBJ1-1; D perhaps matches TRBD1 (5 bases). Germline CDR1 reads MGHDK; CDR2 reads SYGVNS. V lost 2 bases and J lost 10, with 11 bases in between. The CDR3 spans 12 residues.

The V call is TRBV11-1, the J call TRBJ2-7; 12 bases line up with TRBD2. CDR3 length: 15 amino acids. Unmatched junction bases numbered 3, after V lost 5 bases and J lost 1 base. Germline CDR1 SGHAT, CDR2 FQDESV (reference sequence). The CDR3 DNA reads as TGTGCCAGCAGCCCCGGACTAGCGGGGTCCTACGAGCAGTACTTC. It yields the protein CASSPGLAGSYEQYF.

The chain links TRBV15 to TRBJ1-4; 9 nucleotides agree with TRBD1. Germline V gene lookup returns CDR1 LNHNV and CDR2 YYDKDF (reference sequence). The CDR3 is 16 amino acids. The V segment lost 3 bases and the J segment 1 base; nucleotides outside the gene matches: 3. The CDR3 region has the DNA TGTGCCACCAGCAGGACAGGGGGGAAAACTAATGAAAAACTGTTTTTT. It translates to CATSRTGGKTNEKLFF.

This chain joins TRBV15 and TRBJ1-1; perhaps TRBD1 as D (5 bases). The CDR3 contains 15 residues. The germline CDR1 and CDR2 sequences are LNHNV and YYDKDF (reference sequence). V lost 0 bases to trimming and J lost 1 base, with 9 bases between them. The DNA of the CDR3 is TGTGCCACCAGCAGAGAGGGGCGGACGAACACTGAAGCTTTCTTT. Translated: CATSREGRTNTEAFF.

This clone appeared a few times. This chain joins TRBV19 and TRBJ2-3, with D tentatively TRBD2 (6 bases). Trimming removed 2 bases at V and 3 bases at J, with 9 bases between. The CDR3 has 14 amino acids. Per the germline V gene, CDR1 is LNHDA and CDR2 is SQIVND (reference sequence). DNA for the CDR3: TGTGCCAGTAGTATAAGGGACTTTACAGATACGCAGTATTTT. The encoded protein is CASSIRDFTDTQYF.

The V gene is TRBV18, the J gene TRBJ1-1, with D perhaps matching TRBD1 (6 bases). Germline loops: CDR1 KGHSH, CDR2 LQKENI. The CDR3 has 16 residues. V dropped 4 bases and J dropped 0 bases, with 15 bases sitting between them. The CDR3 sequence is CASSLNHRVVNTEAFF. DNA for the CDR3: TGTGCCAGCTCACTCAATCACAGGGTGGTGAACACTGAAGCTTTCTTT.

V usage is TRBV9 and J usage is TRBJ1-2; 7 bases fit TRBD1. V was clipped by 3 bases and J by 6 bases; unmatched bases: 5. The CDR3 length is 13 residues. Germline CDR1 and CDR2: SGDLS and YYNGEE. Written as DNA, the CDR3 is TGTGCCAGCAGCGCAAAGGGGGCTGATGGCTACACCTTC. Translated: CASSAKGADGYTF.

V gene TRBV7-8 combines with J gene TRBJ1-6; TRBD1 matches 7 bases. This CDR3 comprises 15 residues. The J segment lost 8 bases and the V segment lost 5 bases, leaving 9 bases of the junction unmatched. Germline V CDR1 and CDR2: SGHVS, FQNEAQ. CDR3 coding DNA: TGTGCCAGCAGCCCAGTACGGACAGGAGATTCACCCCTCCACTTT. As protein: CASSPVRTGDSPLHF.

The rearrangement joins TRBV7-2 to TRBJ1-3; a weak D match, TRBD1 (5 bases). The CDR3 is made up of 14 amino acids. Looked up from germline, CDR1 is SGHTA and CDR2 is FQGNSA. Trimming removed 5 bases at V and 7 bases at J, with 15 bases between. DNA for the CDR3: TGTGCCAGCAGCCCCGGGGGAGCGCGGAACACCATATATTTT. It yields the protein CASSPGGARNTIYF.

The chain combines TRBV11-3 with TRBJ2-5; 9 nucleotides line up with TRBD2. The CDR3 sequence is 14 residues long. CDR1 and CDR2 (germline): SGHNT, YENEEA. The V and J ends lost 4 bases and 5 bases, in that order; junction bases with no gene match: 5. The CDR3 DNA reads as TGTGCCAGCAGCTCCGGACTAGCGAGGGAGACCCAGTACTTC. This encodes CASSSGLARETQYF.

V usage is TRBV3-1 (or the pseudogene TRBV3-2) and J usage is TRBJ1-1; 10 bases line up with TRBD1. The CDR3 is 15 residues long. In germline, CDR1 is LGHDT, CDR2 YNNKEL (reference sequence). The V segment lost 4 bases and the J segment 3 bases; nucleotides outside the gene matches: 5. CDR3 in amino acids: CASSPWDRGHTEAFF. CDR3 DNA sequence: TGTGCCAGCAGCCCCTGGGACAGGGGACACACTGAAGCTTTCTTT.

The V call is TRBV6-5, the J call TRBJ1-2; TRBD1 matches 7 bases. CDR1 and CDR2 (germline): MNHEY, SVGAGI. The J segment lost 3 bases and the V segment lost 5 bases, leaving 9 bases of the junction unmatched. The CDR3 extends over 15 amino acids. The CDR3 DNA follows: TGTGCCAGCAGTCCACAGGGGAGGATACACTATGGCTACACCTTC. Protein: CASSPQGRIHYGYTF.

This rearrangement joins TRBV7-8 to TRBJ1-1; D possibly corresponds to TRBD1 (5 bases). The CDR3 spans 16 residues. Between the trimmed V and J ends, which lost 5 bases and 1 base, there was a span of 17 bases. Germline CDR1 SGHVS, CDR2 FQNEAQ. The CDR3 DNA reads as TGTGCCAGCAGCCCAGTCACCCAAAGGGGGAACACTGAAGCTTTCTTT. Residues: CASSPVTQRGNTEAFF.

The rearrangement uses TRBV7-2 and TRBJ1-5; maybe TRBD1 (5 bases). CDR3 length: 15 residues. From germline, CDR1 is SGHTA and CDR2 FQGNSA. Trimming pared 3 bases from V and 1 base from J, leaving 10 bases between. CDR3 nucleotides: TGTGCCAGCAGCTTTCAGGGAGGGAGCAATCAGCCCCAGCATTTT. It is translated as CASSFQGGSNQPQHF.

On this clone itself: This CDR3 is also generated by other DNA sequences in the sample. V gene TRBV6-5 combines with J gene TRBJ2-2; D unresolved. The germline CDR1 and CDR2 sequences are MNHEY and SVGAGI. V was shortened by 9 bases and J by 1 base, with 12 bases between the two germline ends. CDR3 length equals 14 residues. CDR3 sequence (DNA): TGTGCCAGTCGGATCCAGGAGAACACCGGGGAGCTGTTTTTT. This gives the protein CASRIQENTGELFF.

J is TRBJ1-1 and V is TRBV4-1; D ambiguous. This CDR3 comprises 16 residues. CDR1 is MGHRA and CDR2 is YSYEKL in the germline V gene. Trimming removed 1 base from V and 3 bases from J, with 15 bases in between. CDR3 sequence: CASSQGAADLDTEAFF. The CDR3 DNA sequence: TGCGCCAGCAGCCAAGGGGCTGCCGATTTGGACACTGAAGCTTTCTTT.